This T cell receptor beta chain came from a study of glioma-infiltrating T cells after dendritic cell vaccination. About the research overall: Glioblastoma patients came from Phase I and II dendritic cell vaccination trials. Dendritic cell vaccine was injected intradermally three times, biweekly.

Clones were read by immunoSEQ multiplex PCR, and TCRdb kept only the in-frame ones, dropping some. The table records 55,000 to 75,000 clones, around 81% of them present only once. No glioblastoma patient carried an isocitrate dehydrogenase mutation. The CDR3 has 16 amino acids. Germline CDR1 and CDR2: MNHEY and SVGAGI. With 4 bases removed from V and 4 bases from J, the gap between germline ends came to 16 bases. The starting material was blood, obtained before dendritic cell vaccination. The V and J genes are TRBV6-5 and TRBJ2-2; a possible D gene is TRBD1 (6 bases). The TCR originated in a human donor with glioblastoma. The CDR3 spells CASSSMRRGGTGELFF. Here the CDR3 DNA reads TGTGCCAGCAGTTCCATGCGCCGAGGGGGCACCGGGGAGCTGTTTTTT.